One and the same sample provided the 23 T cell receptor beta chains below, sequenced in a study of cytotoxic CD8 clonotypes in ibrutinib-treated CLL. Method: immunoSEQ multiplex PCR; TCRdb's copy keeps in-frame clones and lacks some. The repertoire consists of about 140,000 clones, with 77% occurring once and the leading ten covering approximately 28%. This specimen consisted of PBMCs, obtained after 12 months of ibrutinib treatment. Receptors originate from a human donor with chronic lymphocytic leukemia.

The chain recombines TRBV5-6 with TRBJ2-2, with D unclear. V shed 0 bases and J shed 7 bases, with 13 bases lying between them. The CDR3 has 15 residues. Germline CDR1 and CDR2: SGHDT and YYEEEE. Written as DNA, the CDR3 is TGTGCCAGCAGCTTGGATTTCCGACCGGGCGGGGAGCTGTTTTTT. It specifies CASSLDFRPGGELFF.

The chain links TRBV5-1 to TRBJ1-1; TRBD1 is a possible D gene (6 bases). In germline, CDR1 is SGHRS, CDR2 YFSETQ. This CDR3 comprises 15 residues. V lost 3 bases, J lost 0 bases, and 12 bases lay in between. CDR3 region: CASSSNRVMNTEAFF. CDR3 in DNA: TGCGCCAGCAGCTCAAACAGGGTCATGAACACTGAAGCTTTCTTT.

This clone was picked up one time. The gene calls are TRBV4-2 and TRBJ2-7; 9 bases match TRBD2. Per the germline V gene, CDR1 is LGHNA and CDR2 is YNFKEQ. V lost 2 bases to trimming and J lost 4 bases; unmatched junction nucleotides: 6. This CDR3 is built from 15 residues. This CDR3 reads CASSQPGTSRYEQYF. The CDR3 DNA reads as TGTGCCAGCAGCCAACCCGGGACTAGCCGATACGAGCAGTACTTC.

The chain links TRBV27 to TRBJ2-3; 7 nucleotides match TRBD2. The CDR3 extends over 17 amino acids. V lost 3 bases to trimming and J lost 3 bases; unmatched junction nucleotides: 12. Germline V gene sequence: CDR1 MNHEY, CDR2 SMNVEV (reference sequence). The CDR3 sequence: CASSFLGRERGTDTQYF. CDR3 coding DNA: TGTGCCAGCAGTTTTCTAGGGCGGGAGAGAGGAACAGATACGCAGTATTTT.

V usage is TRBV6-5 and J usage is TRBJ1-2; D not resolved. Germline V CDR1 and CDR2: MNHEY, SVGAGI. V was shortened by 0 bases and J by 0 bases, with 8 bases between the two germline ends. The length of the CDR3 is 15 residues. The CDR3 loop reads CASSYSPPSNYGYTF. The CDR3 DNA is TGTGCCAGCAGTTACTCCCCGCCTTCTAACTATGGCTACACCTTC.

The chain is built from TRBV30 and TRBJ1-4; no reliable D call. Germline-derived CDR1 and CDR2 are GTSNPN and SVGIG (reference sequence). V lost 5 bases, J lost 8 bases, and 12 bases lay in between. CDR3 length equals 12 residues. The CDR3 reads CAWGRGTEKLFF. The CDR3 DNA reads as TGTGCCTGGGGTCGGGGAACGGAAAAACTGTTTTTT.

The rearrangement links TRBV9 to TRBJ2-2; D remains ambiguous. The germline gives CDR1 SGDLS, CDR2 YYNGEE. V was clipped by 1 base and J by 7 bases, with 14 bases between them. This CDR3 has 15 residues. CDR3 in amino acids: CASSVYFSLSGELFF. The CDR3 nucleotides read TGTGCCAGCAGCGTATATTTTAGCCTCAGCGGGGAGCTGTTTTTT.

This rearrangement joins TRBV19 to TRBJ2-6; maybe TRBD1 (6 bases). CDR3 length: 15 amino acids. The germline V and J ends were trimmed by 4 bases and 1 base, with 8 bases remaining between them. In germline, CDR1 is LNHDA, CDR2 SQIVND (reference sequence). The CDR3 DNA is TGTGCCAGTAGTAAACAGGGTTCTGGGGCCAACGTCCTGACTTTC. Residues: CASSKQGSGANVLTF.

The chain is built from TRBV9 and TRBJ2-7; the match to TRBD2 covers 7 bases. CDR1 is SGDLS, CDR2 YYNGEE, per germline. After removal of 0 bases from V and 7 bases from J, the junction contained 4 bases not matched to a gene. This CDR3 is 13 amino acids long. CDR3 amino acids: CASSVGLAREQYF. The CDR3 nucleotides are TGTGCCAGCAGCGTAGGACTAGCCAGGGAGCAGTACTTC.

The chain carries TRBV29-1 and TRBJ2-3; D uncertain. The V gene's germline CDR1 is SQVTM and CDR2 ANQGSEA. V lost 4 bases and J 2 bases, leaving 10 bases between the germline ends. The CDR3 has 13 residues. The CDR3 nucleotides are TGCAGCGTTGGAAGTCAGCTCACAGATACGCAGTATTTT. This translates into CSVGSQLTDTQYF.

CDR3 sequence: CASSLSGGDYEQYF. The CDR3 bases are TGTGCCAGCAGCTTGAGCGGAGGGGACTACGAGCAGTACTTC. V gene TRBV7-2 combines with J gene TRBJ2-7; possibly TRBD2 for D (6 bases). Per the germline V gene, CDR1 is SGHTA and CDR2 is FQGNSA. With 3 bases removed from V and 3 bases from J, the gap between germline ends came to 12 bases. This CDR3 region has 14 residues.

This rearrangement joins TRBV7-3 to TRBJ2-3; 7 bases agree with TRBD2. CDR1 SGHTA and CDR2 FQGTGA come from the germline V gene. The V and J ends lost 5 bases and 3 bases, in that order; junction bases with no gene match: 2. The CDR3 runs to 13 residues. DNA of the CDR3: TGTGCCAGCAGCGACGGGGGGACAGATACGCAGTATTTT. Residues: CASSDGGTDTQYF.

V and J are TRBV18 and TRBJ2-1; D might be TRBD2 (5 bases). From germline, CDR1 is KGHSH and CDR2 LQKENI. The V end lost 2 bases, the J end lost 2 bases, and 10 bases lay between the germline ends. The CDR3 totals 15 residues. The CDR3 sequence is CASSPSAGTYNEQFF. Written as DNA, the CDR3 is TGTGCCAGCTCACCAAGTGCGGGCACCTACAATGAGCAGTTCTTC. The whole variable domain, remainder taken from reference TRBV18 and TRBJ2-1, is NAGVMQNPRHLVRRRGQEARLRCSPMKGHSHVYWYRQLPEEGLKFMVYLQKENIIDESGMPKERFSAEFPKEGPSILRIQQVVRGDSAAYFCASSPSAGTYNEQFFGPGTRLTVL.

The chain carries TRBV4-1 and TRBJ2-1; 14 positions agree with TRBD2. There are 17 residues in the CDR3. Germline V gene lookup returns CDR1 MGHRA and CDR2 YSYEKL. The V segment lost 2 bases and the J segment 5 bases; nucleotides outside the gene matches: 5. CDR3 coding DNA: TGCGCCAGCAGCCAATCTCCGACTAGCGGGGGGGACAATGAGCAGTTCTTC. It specifies CASSQSPTSGGDNEQFF.

J is TRBJ2-5 and V is TRBV7-9; the D gene is possibly TRBD1 (5 bases). The CDR3 covers 15 residues. Germline CDR1 and CDR2: SEHNR and FQNEAQ (reference sequence). With 5 bases removed from V and 7 bases from J, the gap between germline ends came to 20 bases. The CDR3 here is CASSTSDRSPRTQYF. The CDR3, as DNA: TGTGCCAGCAGCACAAGTGACAGATCCCCCAGGACCCAGTACTTC.

The J gene is TRBJ2-1, the V gene TRBV19; D perhaps matches TRBD1 (5 bases). V was pared by 6 bases and J by 4 bases, with 16 bases between. CDR3 length: 15 residues. CDR1 and CDR2 (germline): LNHDA, SQIVND (reference sequence). CDR3: CASRVLQGSYNEQFF. CDR3 nucleotides: TGTGCCAGTAGAGTACTTCAGGGTTCTTACAATGAGCAGTTCTTC.

The genes are TRBV5-7 and TRBJ1-2; perhaps TRBD1 as D (6 bases). Being an ORF, TRBV5-7 has a function that is uncertain. V was cut by 3 bases and J by 4 bases, with 13 bases left in between. The CDR3 has 14 amino acids. The CDR3 DNA follows: TGTGCCAGCAGCTGCACAGGGACGGGCTATGGCTACACCTTC. Its translation is CASSCTGTGYGYTF.

This sequence joins TRBV6-5 and TRBJ1-1, with D possibly matching TRBD1 (6 bases). This CDR3 has 16 residues. CDR1 MNHEY and CDR2 SVGAGI come from the germline V gene. Between the trimmed V and J ends, which lost 2 bases and 2 bases, there was a span of 15 bases. The CDR3 region has the DNA TGTGCCAGCAGTTACACAACGGGACACCGCAACACTGAAGCTTTCTTT. Protein sequence: CASSYTTGHRNTEAFF.

The genes are TRBV5-1 and TRBJ2-7, with 8 bases identical to TRBD1. The CDR3 contains 14 residues. The V segment lost 5 bases and the J segment 4 bases; nucleotides outside the gene matches: 8. Germline-derived CDR1 and CDR2 are SGHRS and YFSETQ. This CDR3 is CASRERTGLYEQYF. The CDR3 nucleotides are TGCGCCAGCAGGGAAAGGACAGGGTTGTACGAGCAGTACTTC.

V usage is TRBV11-2 and J usage is TRBJ1-2; possible D gene TRBD1, 5 bases. In germline, CDR1 is SGHAT, CDR2 FQNNGV. The CDR3 is 17 amino acids. The germline V and J ends were trimmed by 3 bases and 7 bases, with 24 bases remaining between them. CDR3 coding DNA: TGTGCCAGCAGCTTGATTTGGTCCGATGCAGGGTTAGGTGGCTACACCTTC. It encodes CASSLIWSDAGLGGYTF.

This clone was observed a few times. The rearrangement joins TRBV5-1 to TRBJ2-1, with 9 bases fitting TRBD1. Unmatched junction bases numbered 13, after V lost 7 bases and J lost 8 bases. Per germline, CDR1 SGHRS and CDR2 YFSETQ. The CDR3 contains 15 residues. In DNA form, the CDR3 reads TGCGCCAGCTCCGGACAGGGGCCCTCCAGGGATGAGCAGTTCTTC. This gives the protein CASSGQGPSRDEQFF.

This chain connects TRBV5-1 to TRBJ2-1, with a tentative D call TRBD2 (6 bases). The CDR3 is made up of 14 amino acids. Trimming left V 4 bases short and J 5 bases short, with 13 bases between. Germline CDR1 SGHRS, CDR2 YFSETQ. CDR3: CASSPGRFDNEQFF. CDR3 in DNA: TGCGCCAGCAGCCCCGGGAGATTTGACAATGAGCAGTTCTTC.

This clone was observed a handful of times. This chain joins TRBV6-4 and TRBJ1-5; D unresolved. This CDR3 is 11 amino acids long. V lost 6 bases, J lost 3 bases, and 3 bases lay in between. CDR1 and CDR2 from the germline V gene are MRHNA and SNTAGT. The CDR3 nucleotides read TGTGCCAGCAGGGACAATCAGCCCCAGCATTTT. This gives the protein CASRDNQPQHF.